Given below is one TCR beta chain in context. Its antigen is undetermined. The data derive from a study of beta chain features in type 1 diabetes. V was shortened by 1 base and J by 0 bases, with 5 bases between the two germline ends. The CDR3 covers 14 residues. The germline V gene has CDR1 SGHNT and CDR2 YYREEE (reference sequence). Whole-study results and caveats: Whether TCRB rearrangement is influenced by HLA type went unresolved here. Cells carrying high TCR expression could end up over-represented when cDNA is sequenced.

The sequenced template was cDNA made from the entire isolated RNA. Assay: immunoSEQ multiplex PCR; the TCRdb copy retains only in-frame clones and omits some. The profile shows about 400,000 clones, 10% to 15% of them singletons. The sequence was collected from a man aged 18 to 30 in good health. The chain joins TRBV5-4 to TRBJ2-4; D ambiguous. Sequenced material: naive CD4+ T cells from blood. The CDR3 nucleotides read TGTGCCAGCAGCTTGCAGGTAGCCAAAAACATTCAGTACTTC. This sequence encodes CASSLQVAKNIQYF.